This entry lists 10 T cell receptor beta chains sequenced from one sample in a study of tumor-infiltrating lymphocytes in primary liver carcinoma. Between 20 and 30 mg of unsorted bulk tissue served as the source from which RNA and DNA were co-extracted. Priming with a constant-region primer yielded TCR beta cDNA from about 540 ng total RNA. Three rounds of nested multiplex PCR with slightly modified ARM-PCR produced TCR beta libraries. The study ran its first two PCR rounds for around 10 cycles each, using TRBV1-TRBV30 forward primers and a C-beta reverse primer. One entry per CDR3 protein results from TCRdb running MiXCR on the multiplex PCR reads. The sample has 95,000 to 150,000 distinct CDR3 sequences, around 65% seen once; the top ten hold 8.1%. Material for sequencing was tumor-adjacent normal liver tissue. The receptors derive from a woman aged 55-69 years with primary liver carcinoma and hepatitis B virus infection.

This clonotype was observed a single time. The rearrangement links TRBV6-5 to TRBJ2-1; the D is unclear. Germline V gene lookup returns CDR1 MNHEY and CDR2 SVGAGI. This CDR3 spans 15 amino acids. The V end was cut by 10 bases, the J end by 4 bases, with 20 bases between. The CDR3 loop reads CAISQSPTVYNEQFF. The DNA for the CDR3 is TGTGCCATCAGCCAGTCGCCCACAGTATACAATGAGCAGTTCTTC.

To note about this clonotype: A read error is likely, as this CDR3 ends without the conserved phenylalanine or tryptophan. The chain is built from TRBV11-1 and TRBJ2-7; weak D call: TRBD2 (7 bases). Trimming left V 5 bases short and J 6 bases short, with 20 bases between. The germline CDR1 and CDR2 sequences are SGHAT and FQDESV (reference sequence). The CDR3 extends over 15 amino acids. The CDR3 protein is CASSPRTAGLREQYI. The CDR3 DNA reads TGTGCCAGCAGCCCACGGACAGCGGGACTGCGCGAGCAGTACATC.

This clonotype appeared once. The chain is built from TRBV6-4 and TRBJ2-1; weak D call: TRBD2 (5 bases). This CDR3 is 13 amino acids long. With 5 bases removed from V and 9 bases from J, the gap between germline ends came to 14 bases. Looked up from germline, CDR1 is MRHNA and CDR2 is SNTAGT. The CDR3 DNA reads TGTGCCAGCAGTCTTTCTAGCTCCGGTGAGCAGTTCTTC. Encoded protein: CASSLSSSGEQFF.

This clonotype was picked up many times. V and J are TRBV28 and TRBJ1-2; D is unclear. This CDR3 is 13 amino acids long. Looked up from germline, CDR1 is MDHEN and CDR2 is SYDVKM. Trimming stripped 8 bases from V and 4 bases from J, with 14 bases between. CDR3 sequence: CASLGFPGYGYTF. For the CDR3, the DNA is TGTGCCAGCCTCGGGTTCCCGGGCTATGGCTACACCTTC.

The gene calls are TRBV7-8 and TRBJ1-6, with a weak D call TRBD1 (6 bases). This CDR3 region has 15 residues. From germline, CDR1 is SGHVS and CDR2 FQNEAQ. Trimming removed 5 bases at V and 6 bases at J, with 14 bases between. The CDR3 DNA reads as TGTGCCAGCAGCCCCGGGGACATGGGTAATTCACCCCTCCACTTT. It yields the protein CASSPGDMGNSPLHF.

Of note for this clonotype: Germline and junction disagree at one end, which may indicate a read error. The CDR3 spells CTSSSDRDPTYNEHFF. In DNA form, the CDR3 reads TGTACCAGCAGCTCCGATAGGGACCCGACCTACAATGAGCACTTCTTC. J is TRBJ2-1 and V is TRBV11-3; either TRBD1 or TRBD2 may fit D (5 bases each). Germline V gene lookup returns CDR1 SGHNT and CDR2 YENEEA. The CDR3 is 16 amino acids.

For this clonotype: A junction boundary mismatches the germline segment, possibly from a read error. V is TRBV7-9 and J is TRBJ2-1, with D perhaps assigned TRBD1 or TRBD2 (5 bases each). The CDR3 runs to 16 residues. Germline assignment: CDR1 SEHNR and CDR2 FQNEAQ (reference sequence). DNA of the CDR3: TGTGCCTGCAGCTTATCCCACGCCGGGGCGTGGAATGAGCAGTTCTTC. It translates to CACSLSHAGAWNEQFF.

The V gene is TRBV6-5, the J gene TRBJ2-3, with 8 bases that match TRBD1. CDR1 is MNHEY, CDR2 SVGAGI, per germline. CDR3 length: 14 amino acids. The ends lost 7 bases at V and 15 bases at J; junction bases unmatched: 18. This CDR3 is CASTRTGTTDTEYF. The CDR3 nucleotides are TGTGCCAGCACCAGGACAGGGACCACAGATACGGAATATTTT.

Concerning this clonotype itself: This CDR3 is missing its conserved last phenylalanine or tryptophan, likely due to a read error. The limits of the CDR3 on the DNA are not certain, so only TCRdb's listed CDR3 is given. The chain recombines TRBV6-1 with TRBJ1-2; the table's D call of TRBD1 was not tested on the DNA. The CDR3 is 13 amino acids in total, end residues counted. Germline loops: CDR1 MNHNS, CDR2 SASEGT. This CDR3 is CASSQTGNYGYIS.

On this clonotype: The conserved phenylalanine or tryptophan normally closing the CDR3 is absent here, so this likely arose from a read error. This rearrangement joins TRBV11-2 to TRBJ2-3, with no clear D. The germline gives CDR1 SGHAT, CDR2 FQNNGV. The CDR3 sequence is 13 residues long. The CDR3 is CAISLDRGDTQYL. The CDR3 nucleotides read TGTGCCATCAGCTTAGACCGAGGAGATACGCAGTATTTG.